This TCR beta chain originates from a study of T cell responses to AZD1222 COVID-19 vaccine. The data were produced by immunoSEQ multiplex PCR, yet TCRdb's version contains in-frame clones alone and is incomplete. The table shows approximately 82,000 clones, with roughly nine tenths occurring only once. In regard to this clone: Its antigen is unidentified.

General study findings and limits: Spike-spanning, vaccine-associated CD4 TCRs were dominant at 160-218 and 743-854. Among those given AZD1222, only six were seropositive at baseline.

Here the sequenced sample was peripheral blood, taken 28 days after the second AZD1222 dose. This TCR was recovered from an adult who received the AZD1222 COVID-19 vaccine.

The CDR3 loop reads CASSGPDGTEAFF. The DNA of the CDR3 is TGTGCCAGCTCAGGCCCCGACGGCACTGAAGCTTTCTTT. The genes are TRBV18 and TRBJ1-1; unclear D gene. Trimming took 5 bases from V and 4 from J, leaving 11 bases between them. Germline V lookup: CDR1 KGHSH, CDR2 LQKENI. This CDR3 has 13 residues.